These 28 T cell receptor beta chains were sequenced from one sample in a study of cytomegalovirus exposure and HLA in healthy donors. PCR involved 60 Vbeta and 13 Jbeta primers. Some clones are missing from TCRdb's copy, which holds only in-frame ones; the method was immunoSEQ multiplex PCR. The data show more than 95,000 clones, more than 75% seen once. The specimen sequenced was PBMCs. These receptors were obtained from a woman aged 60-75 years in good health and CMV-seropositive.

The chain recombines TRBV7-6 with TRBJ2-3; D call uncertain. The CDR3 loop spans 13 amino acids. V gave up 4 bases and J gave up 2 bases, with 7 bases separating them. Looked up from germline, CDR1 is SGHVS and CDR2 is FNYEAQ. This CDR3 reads CASSSYFTDTQYF. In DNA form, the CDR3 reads TGTGCCAGCAGCTCCTACTTCACAGATACGCAGTATTTT. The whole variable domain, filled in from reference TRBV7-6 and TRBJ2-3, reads GAGVSQSPRYKVTKRGQDVALRCDPISGHVSLYWYRQALGQGPEFLTYFNYEAQQDKSGLPNDRFSAERPEGSISTLTIQRTEQRDSAMYRCASSSYFTDTQYFGPGTRLTVL.

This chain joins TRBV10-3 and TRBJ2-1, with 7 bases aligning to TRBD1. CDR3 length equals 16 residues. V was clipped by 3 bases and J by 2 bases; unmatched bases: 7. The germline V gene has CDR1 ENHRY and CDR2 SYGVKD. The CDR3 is CAISDLGQSAYNEQFF. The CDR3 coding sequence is TGTGCCATCAGTGACTTGGGACAGTCAGCCTACAATGAGCAGTTCTTC.

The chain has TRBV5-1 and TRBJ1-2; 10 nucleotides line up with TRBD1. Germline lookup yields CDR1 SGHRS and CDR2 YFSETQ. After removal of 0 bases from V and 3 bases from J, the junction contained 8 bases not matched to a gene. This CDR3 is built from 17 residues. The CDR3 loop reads CASSLVSRTGGHYGYTF. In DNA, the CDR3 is TGCGCCAGCAGCTTGGTATCTCGGACAGGGGGACACTATGGCTACACCTTC.

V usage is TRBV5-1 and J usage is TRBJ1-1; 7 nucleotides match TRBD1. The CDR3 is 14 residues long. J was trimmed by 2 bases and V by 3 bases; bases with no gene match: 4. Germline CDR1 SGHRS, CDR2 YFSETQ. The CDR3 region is CASSSGTENTEAFF. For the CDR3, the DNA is TGCGCCAGCAGCTCCGGGACAGAAAACACTGAAGCTTTCTTT. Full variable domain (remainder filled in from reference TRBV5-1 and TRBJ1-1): KAGVTQTPRYLIKTRGQQVTLSCSPISGHRSVSWYQQTPGQGLQFLFEYFSETQRNKGNFPGRFSGRQFSNSRSEMNVSTLELGDSALYLCASSSGTENTEAFFGQGTRLTVV.

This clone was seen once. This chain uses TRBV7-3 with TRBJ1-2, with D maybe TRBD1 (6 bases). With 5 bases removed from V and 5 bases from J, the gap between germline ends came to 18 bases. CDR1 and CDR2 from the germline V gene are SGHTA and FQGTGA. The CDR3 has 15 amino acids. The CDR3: CASSPRGGGGYGYTF. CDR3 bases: TGTGCCAGCAGCCCCCGGGGAGGGGGGGGGTATGGCTACACCTTC.

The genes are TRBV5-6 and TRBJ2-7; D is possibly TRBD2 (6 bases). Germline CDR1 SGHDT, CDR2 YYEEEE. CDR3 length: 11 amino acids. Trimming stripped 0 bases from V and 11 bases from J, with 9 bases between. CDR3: CASSLGRGKYF. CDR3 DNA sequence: TGTGCCAGCAGCTTGGGGAGGGGAAAGTACTTC. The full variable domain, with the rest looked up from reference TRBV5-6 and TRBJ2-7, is DAGVTQSPTHLIKTRGQQVTLRCSPKSGHDTVSWYQQALGQGPQFIFQYYEEEERQRGNFPDRFSGHQFPNYSSELNVNALLLGDSALYLCASSLGRGKYFGPGTRLTVT.

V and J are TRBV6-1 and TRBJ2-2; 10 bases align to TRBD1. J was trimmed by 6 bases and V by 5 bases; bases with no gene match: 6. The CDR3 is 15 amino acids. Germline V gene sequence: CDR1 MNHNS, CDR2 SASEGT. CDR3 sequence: CASSTTGTGAGELFF. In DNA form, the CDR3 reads TGTGCCAGCAGTACTACCGGGACAGGGGCCGGGGAGCTGTTTTTT.

The CDR3 sequence is CASSLRGTGNSPLHF. CDR3 coding DNA: TGTGCCAGCAGCTTAAGGGGGACTGGAAATTCACCCCTCCACTTT. The V call is TRBV7-3, the J call TRBJ1-6, with D perhaps matching TRBD1 (5 bases). This CDR3 spans 15 amino acids. Trimming pared 1 base from V and 7 bases from J, leaving 11 bases between. Germline loops: CDR1 SGHTA, CDR2 FQGTGA.

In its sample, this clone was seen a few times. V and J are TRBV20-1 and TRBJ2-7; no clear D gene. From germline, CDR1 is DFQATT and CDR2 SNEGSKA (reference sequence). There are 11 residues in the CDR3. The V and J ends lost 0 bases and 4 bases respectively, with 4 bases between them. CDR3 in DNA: TGCAGTGCTAGAGATAAATACGAGCAGTACTTC. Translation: CSARDKYEQYF.

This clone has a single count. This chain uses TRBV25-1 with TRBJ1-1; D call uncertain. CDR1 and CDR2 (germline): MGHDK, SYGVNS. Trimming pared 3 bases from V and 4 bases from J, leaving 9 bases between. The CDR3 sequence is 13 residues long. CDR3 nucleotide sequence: TGTGCCAGCAGTGAGAAAGGAGGCACTGAAGCTTTCTTT. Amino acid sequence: CASSEKGGTEAFF.

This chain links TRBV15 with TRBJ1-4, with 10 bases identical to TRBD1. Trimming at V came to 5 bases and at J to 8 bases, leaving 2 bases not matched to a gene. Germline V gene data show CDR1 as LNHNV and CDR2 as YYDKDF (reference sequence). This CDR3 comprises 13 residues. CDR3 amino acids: CATSATGGEKLFF. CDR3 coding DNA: TGTGCCACCAGCGCGACAGGGGGCGAAAAACTGTTTTTT.

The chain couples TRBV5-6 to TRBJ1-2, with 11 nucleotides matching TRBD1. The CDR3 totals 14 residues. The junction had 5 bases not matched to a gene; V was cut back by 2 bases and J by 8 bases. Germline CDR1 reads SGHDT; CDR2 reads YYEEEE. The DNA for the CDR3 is TGTGCCAGCAGCTTACCGGGACAGGGGGAGGGCTACACCTTC. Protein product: CASSLPGQGEGYTF. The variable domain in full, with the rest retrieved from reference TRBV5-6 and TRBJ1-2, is DAGVTQSPTHLIKTRGQQVTLRCSPKSGHDTVSWYQQALGQGPQFIFQYYEEEERQRGNFPDRFSGHQFPNYSSELNVNALLLGDSALYLCASSLPGQGEGYTFGSGTRLTVV.

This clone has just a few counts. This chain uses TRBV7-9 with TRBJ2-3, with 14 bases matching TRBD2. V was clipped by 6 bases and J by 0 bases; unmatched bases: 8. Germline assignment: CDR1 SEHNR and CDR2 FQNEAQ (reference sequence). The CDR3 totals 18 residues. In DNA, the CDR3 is TGTGCCAGCAGTGAACCGGGACTAGCGGGGGCCAGCACAGATACGCAGTATTTT. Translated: CASSEPGLAGASTDTQYF.

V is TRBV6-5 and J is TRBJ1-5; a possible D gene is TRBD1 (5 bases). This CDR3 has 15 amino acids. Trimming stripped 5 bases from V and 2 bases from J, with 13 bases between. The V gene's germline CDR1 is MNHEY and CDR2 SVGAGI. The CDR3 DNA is TGTGCCAGCAGTAACCGGGACTACGGCAATCAGCCCCAGCATTTT. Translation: CASSNRDYGNQPQHF.

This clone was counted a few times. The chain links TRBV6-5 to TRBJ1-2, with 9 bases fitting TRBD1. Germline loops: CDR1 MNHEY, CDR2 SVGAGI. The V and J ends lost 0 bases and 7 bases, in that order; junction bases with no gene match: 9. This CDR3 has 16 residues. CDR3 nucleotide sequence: TGTGCCAGCAGTTACTCAGCGGGACAGGGAATTTCTGGCTACACCTTC. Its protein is CASSYSAGQGISGYTF.

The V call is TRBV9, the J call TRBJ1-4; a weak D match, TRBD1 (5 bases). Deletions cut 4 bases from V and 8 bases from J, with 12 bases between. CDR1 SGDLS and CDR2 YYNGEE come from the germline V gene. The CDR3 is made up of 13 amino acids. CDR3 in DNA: TGTGCCAGCAGCCGGGGGGTAGGAGAAAAACTGTTTTTT. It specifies CASSRGVGEKLFF.

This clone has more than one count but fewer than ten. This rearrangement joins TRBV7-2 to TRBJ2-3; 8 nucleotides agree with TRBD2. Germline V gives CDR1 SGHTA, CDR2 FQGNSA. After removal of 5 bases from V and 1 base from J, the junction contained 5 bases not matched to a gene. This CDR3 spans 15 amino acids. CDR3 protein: CASSPNGGGTDTQYF. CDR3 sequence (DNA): TGTGCCAGCAGCCCCAACGGGGGGGGCACAGATACGCAGTATTTT. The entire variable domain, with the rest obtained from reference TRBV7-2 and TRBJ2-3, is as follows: GAGVSQSPSNKVTEKGKDVELRCDPISGHTALYWYRQSLGQGLEFLIYFQGNSAPDKSGLPSDRFSAERTGGSVSTLTIQRTQQEDSAVYLCASSPNGGGTDTQYFGPGTRLTVL.

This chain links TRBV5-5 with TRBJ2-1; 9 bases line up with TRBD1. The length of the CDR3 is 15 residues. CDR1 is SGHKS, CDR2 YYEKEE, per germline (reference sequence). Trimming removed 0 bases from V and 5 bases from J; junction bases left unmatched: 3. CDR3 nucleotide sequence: TGTGCCAGCAGCTTGGGACAGGGGGTAGACAATGAGCAGTTCTTC. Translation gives CASSLGQGVDNEQFF.

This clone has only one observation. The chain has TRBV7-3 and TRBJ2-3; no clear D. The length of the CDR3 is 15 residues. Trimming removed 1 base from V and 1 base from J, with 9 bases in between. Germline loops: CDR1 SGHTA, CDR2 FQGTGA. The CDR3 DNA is TGTGCCAGCAGCTTAAGATTGTCAGGCACAGATACGCAGTATTTT. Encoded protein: CASSLRLSGTDTQYF.

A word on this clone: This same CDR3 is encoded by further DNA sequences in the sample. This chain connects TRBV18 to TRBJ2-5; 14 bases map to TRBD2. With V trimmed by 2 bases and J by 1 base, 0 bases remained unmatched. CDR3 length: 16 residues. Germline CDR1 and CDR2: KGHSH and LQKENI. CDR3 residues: CASSPGLAGGQETQYF. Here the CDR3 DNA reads TGTGCCAGCTCACCAGGACTAGCGGGGGGCCAAGAGACCCAGTACTTC.

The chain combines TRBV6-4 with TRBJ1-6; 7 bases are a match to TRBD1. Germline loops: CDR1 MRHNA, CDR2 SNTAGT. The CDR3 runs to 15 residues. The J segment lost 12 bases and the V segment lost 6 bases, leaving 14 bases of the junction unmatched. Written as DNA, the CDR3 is TGTGCCAGCAGCCCCGAGGGGGCAACAGCGTTACCCCTCCACTTT. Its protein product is CASSPEGATALPLHF.

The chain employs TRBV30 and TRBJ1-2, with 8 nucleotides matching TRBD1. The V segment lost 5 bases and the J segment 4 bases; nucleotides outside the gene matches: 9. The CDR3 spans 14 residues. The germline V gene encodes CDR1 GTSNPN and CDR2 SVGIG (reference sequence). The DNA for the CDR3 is TGTGCCTGGGCGCAGACAGGGGTGATCTATGGCTACACCTTC. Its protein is CAWAQTGVIYGYTF.

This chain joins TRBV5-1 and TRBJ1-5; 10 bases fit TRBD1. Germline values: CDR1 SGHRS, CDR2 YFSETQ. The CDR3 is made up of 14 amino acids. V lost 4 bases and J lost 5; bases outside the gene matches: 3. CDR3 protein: CASSTTGGHQPQHF. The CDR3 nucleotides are TGCGCCAGCAGCACGACAGGGGGCCATCAGCCCCAGCATTTT.

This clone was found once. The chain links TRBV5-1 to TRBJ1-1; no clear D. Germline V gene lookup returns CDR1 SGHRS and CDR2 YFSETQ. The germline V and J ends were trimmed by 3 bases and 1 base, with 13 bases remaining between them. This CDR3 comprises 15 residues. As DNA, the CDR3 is TGCGCCAGCAGCTCGCTAGAGACGGGGAACACTGAAGCTTTCTTT. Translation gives CASSSLETGNTEAFF.

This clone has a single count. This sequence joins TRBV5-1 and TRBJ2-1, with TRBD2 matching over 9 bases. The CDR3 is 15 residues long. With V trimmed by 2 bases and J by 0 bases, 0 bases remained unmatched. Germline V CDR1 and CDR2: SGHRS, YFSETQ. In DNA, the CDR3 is TGCGCCAGCAGCTTTAGCGGGGGCTCCTACAATGAGCAGTTCTTC. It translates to CASSFSGGSYNEQFF.

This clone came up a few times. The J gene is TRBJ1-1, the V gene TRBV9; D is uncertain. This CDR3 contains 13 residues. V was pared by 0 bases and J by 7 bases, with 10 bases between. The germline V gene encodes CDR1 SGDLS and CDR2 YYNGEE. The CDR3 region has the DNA TGTGCCAGCAGCGTAGGGGGAGTGGGTGAAGCTTTCTTT. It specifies CASSVGGVGEAFF. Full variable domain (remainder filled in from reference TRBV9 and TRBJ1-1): DSGVTQTPKHLITATGQRVTLRCSPRSGDLSVYWYQQSLDQGLQFLIQYYNGEERAKGNILERFSAQQFPDLHSELNLSSLELGDSALYFCASSVGGVGEAFFGQGTRLTVV.

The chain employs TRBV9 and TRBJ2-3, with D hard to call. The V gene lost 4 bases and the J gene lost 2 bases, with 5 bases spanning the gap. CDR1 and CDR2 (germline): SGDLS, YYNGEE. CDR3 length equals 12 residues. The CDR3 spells CASSSSTDTQYF. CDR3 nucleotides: TGTGCCAGCAGCTCATCCACAGATACGCAGTATTTT.

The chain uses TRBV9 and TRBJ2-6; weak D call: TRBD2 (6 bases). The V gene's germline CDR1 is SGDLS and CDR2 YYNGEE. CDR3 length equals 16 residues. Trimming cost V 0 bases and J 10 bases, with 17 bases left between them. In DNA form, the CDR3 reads TGTGCCAGCAGCGTAGTAGCGGCAGGCGGGGTGAACGTCCTGACTTTC. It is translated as CASSVVAAGGVNVLTF.